The 13 T cell receptor beta chains in this list originate from one sample, sequenced in a study of T cells in localized non-small cell lung cancer. Clones were read by immunoSEQ multiplex PCR, and TCRdb kept only the in-frame ones, dropping some. The sample shows about 82,000 clones, around 81% of them seen only once. This material consisted of PBMCs, taken before any cancer treatment. All receptors come from a man between 35 and 75 years old with stage II squamous cell lung carcinoma.

V gene TRBV21-1 combines with J gene TRBJ1-3. TRBV21-1 is recorded as a pseudogene. CDR3 length: 15 residues. CDR3 residues: CASSNGNTSGNTIYF. In DNA, the CDR3 is TGTGCCAGCAGCAACGGTAACACCTCTGGAAACACCATATATTTT.

J is TRBJ2-1 and V is TRBV19; 14 bases line up with TRBD2. The germline V gene encodes CDR1 LNHDA and CDR2 SQIVND (reference sequence). Losses at the gene ends were 7 bases for V and 8 bases for J; bases not matched to a gene: 7. CDR3 length: 15 amino acids. The CDR3 spells CASTSGTSGSHEQFF. CDR3 bases: TGTGCCAGTACTTCCGGGACTAGCGGGAGTCATGAGCAGTTCTTC.

The rearrangement joins TRBV6-1 to TRBJ2-1; D unresolved. There are 15 residues in the CDR3. Trimming pared 2 bases from V and 0 bases from J, leaving 8 bases between. Germline values: CDR1 MNHNS, CDR2 SASEGT. CDR3 region: CASSEQASSYNEQFF. CDR3 sequence (DNA): TGTGCCAGCAGTGAACAGGCCAGCTCCTACAATGAGCAGTTCTTC.

The rearrangement uses TRBV7-9 and TRBJ1-5; 8 bases line up with TRBD1. There are 16 residues in the CDR3. Germline values: CDR1 SEHNR, CDR2 FQNEAQ (reference sequence). V shed 1 base and J 1 base; nucleotides not matched to a gene: 3. In DNA form, the CDR3 reads TGTGCCAGCAGCTTAGGACAGGGGAAGAGCAATCAGCCCCAGCATTTT. Translation: CASSLGQGKSNQPQHF.

The chain recombines TRBV9 with TRBJ1-2, with D tentatively TRBD1 (5 bases). Germline CDR1 and CDR2: SGDLS and YYNGEE. CDR3 size: 13 residues. Trimming left V 4 bases short and J 2 bases short, with 9 bases between. The CDR3 DNA is TGTGCCAGCAGCACCCAGGGCAACTATGGCTACACCTTC. As protein: CASSTQGNYGYTF. Full variable domain (outside the CDR3, taken from reference TRBV9 and TRBJ1-2): DSGVTQTPKHLITATGQRVTLRCSPRSGDLSVYWYQQSLDQGLQFLIQYYNGEERAKGNILERFSAQQFPDLHSELNLSSLELGDSALYFCASSTQGNYGYTFGSGTRLTVV.

The chain couples TRBV7-3 to TRBJ2-5; 10 positions match TRBD2. The trim removed 5 bases at V and 5 bases at J, leaving 11 bases unmatched. The CDR3 contains 16 residues. The germline V gene encodes CDR1 SGHTA and CDR2 FQGTGA. For the CDR3, the DNA is TGTGCCAGCAGCAACAGCGGGAGGGCCCTCGGGGAGACCCAGTACTTC. Translating it yields CASSNSGRALGETQYF.

The chain carries TRBV7-8 and TRBJ2-7, with D unclear. V shed 5 bases and J shed 5 bases, with 7 bases lying between them. The CDR3 is 11 residues long. The germline CDR1 and CDR2 sequences are SGHVS and FQNEAQ. The CDR3 region has the DNA TGTGCCAGCAGCGTAGTCCACGAGCAGTACTTC. Translation gives CASSVVHEQYF.

The chain employs TRBV4-1 and TRBJ2-1; D is unclear. Germline values: CDR1 MGHRA, CDR2 YSYEKL. V dropped 1 base and J dropped 7 bases, with 17 bases sitting between them. This CDR3 comprises 16 residues. CDR3 residues: CASSQVSSPMINEQFF. The CDR3 DNA sequence: TGCGCCAGCAGCCAAGTGTCGAGTCCGATGATAAATGAGCAGTTCTTC.

This chain joins TRBV4-1 and TRBJ2-1; D remains unclear. The CDR3 has 14 residues. Trimming took 4 bases from V and 0 from J, leaving 7 bases between them. Germline loops: CDR1 MGHRA, CDR2 YSYEKL. The CDR3 loop is CASSPPDSYNEQFF. The CDR3 DNA follows: TGCGCCAGCAGCCCCCCGGACTCCTACAATGAGCAGTTCTTC.

The chain uses TRBV9 and TRBJ2-3; TRBD1 might be the D (6 bases). This CDR3 is 16 amino acids long. The V gene's germline CDR1 is SGDLS and CDR2 YYNGEE. V was pared by 2 bases and J by 0 bases, with 13 bases between. The CDR3 coding sequence is TGTGCCAGCAGCGTTGGGCGACAGGCTAGCACAGATACGCAGTATTTT. Residues: CASSVGRQASTDTQYF.

The rearrangement links TRBV30 to TRBJ2-7; no definite D call. Trimming stripped 6 bases from V and 0 bases from J, with 15 bases between. Per the germline V gene, CDR1 is GTSNPN and CDR2 is SVGIG (reference sequence). The CDR3 consists of 14 residues. The CDR3 DNA reads TGTGCCTGTACTGACGTAAGGAGCTCCTACGAGCAGTACTTC. This translates into CACTDVRSSYEQYF.

V usage is TRBV7-9 and J usage is TRBJ1-3; D is unclear. Trimming pared 0 bases from V and 2 bases from J, leaving 11 bases between. The germline V gene encodes CDR1 SEHNR and CDR2 FQNEAQ (reference sequence). The CDR3 sequence is 16 residues long. Here the CDR3 reads CASSLAAGSAGNTIYF. The CDR3 nucleotides are TGTGCCAGCAGCTTAGCCGCGGGCAGCGCTGGAAACACCATATATTTT.

J is TRBJ1-1 and V is TRBV11-2; D is uncertain. The V end was cut by 3 bases, the J end by 0 bases, with 8 bases between. The CDR3 is 14 residues long. The germline CDR1 and CDR2 sequences are SGHAT and FQNNGV. The CDR3 bases are TGTGCCAGCAGCTTCAGAGAAGTGAACACTGAAGCTTTCTTT. This gives the protein CASSFREVNTEAFF.